This T cell receptor (beta chain) was found in a study of regulatory T cells in long-lasting Graves disease. Assembly of TCR beta libraries relied on iRepertoire HTBI primers together with Arm-PCR of CDR3 regions. TCRdb redid the calling of the multiplex PCR reads with MiXCR, one entry per CDR3 protein. The sample contains approximately 470,000 distinct CDR3 sequences, 15% to 20% of which appear only once. CDR1 DFQATT and CDR2 SNEGSKA come from the germline V gene (reference sequence). This CDR3 is built from 13 residues. Time point specified: newly diagnosed GD, antithyroid drugs for less than 3 months. TCR sequences were obtained from RNA taken from PBMCs. Staff took approximately 10 milliliters of peripheral blood and put it into EDTA tubes. This clonotype showed up many times. These data also featured in a second study, about T cells in Graves' hyperthyroidism and ophthalmopathy.

The chain combines TRBV20-1 with TRBJ2-5, with D possibly TRBD1 on 5 matching bases. The end of the DNA aligns better with TRBJ2-1, so the J call may be wrong. The clonotype originates from a man in his forties or fifties with Graves disease. The sequences come from peripheral blood mononuclear cells (PBMCs), collected at new diagnosis, from a patient treated with antithyroid drugs. CDR3 DNA sequence: TGCAGTACTGGCGACAGCCTATCGGATGAGCAGTTCTTC. Amino acid sequence: CSTGDSLSDEQFF.